The text below deals with one TCR beta chain. Some clones are missing from TCRdb's copy, which holds only in-frame ones; the method was immunoSEQ multiplex PCR. In the table there are about 350,000 clones, about nine tenths of which are singletons. The data were obtained in a study of blood T cell repertoires in COVID-19. Study as a whole: The cDNA or gDNA used as material had been derived from T cells, B-cell-depleted T cells, or PBMCs.

This study enrolled people aged roughly 18 to 90 from around 26 US geographic areas. This CDR3 has 15 amino acids. Looked up from germline, CDR1 is SGHKS and CDR2 is YYEKEE (reference sequence). J was trimmed by 4 bases and V by 0 bases; bases with no gene match: 1. Specimen: PBMCs or T cells enriched from blood (not recorded which). V is TRBV5-5 and J is TRBJ2-5, with 12 bases aligning to TRBD1. The sequence was obtained from a woman younger than 45 who had been exposed to COVID-19. The CDR3 loop reads CASSLGDRGRETQYF. CDR3 in DNA: TGTGCCAGCAGCTTGGGGGACAGGGGGCGAGAGACCCAGTACTTC.